This T cell receptor beta chain comes out of a study of tumor-infiltrating lymphocytes in primary liver carcinoma. Study context: The patients, men and women alike, were aged 30 to 69 years. The study obtained roughly 3.65 to 7.5 million productive TCRbeta reads per sample, similar across tissue types.

Unsorted whole blood yielded the blood RNA, and germline DNA was also extracted. This clonotype was observed a few times. The V segment lost 5 bases and the J segment 5 bases; nucleotides outside the gene matches: 13. Germline CDR1 is SQVTM and CDR2 is ANQGSEA. The CDR3 totals 16 residues. Synthesis of TCR beta cDNA was carried out from around 500 ng total RNA with a constant-region primer. Libraries of TCR beta came from three nested multiplex PCR rounds with slightly modified ARM-PCR. For 10 cycles apiece, the opening two PCR rounds ran with TRBV1-TRBV30 forward primers and a C-beta reverse primer. TCRdb itself ran the multiplex PCR reads through MiXCR, one entry per CDR3 protein. Among 300,000 to 350,000 distinct CDR3 sequences listed, more than 55% were seen once.

The specimen sequenced was peripheral blood. The origin of this receptor is a woman aged 25-40 years with primary liver carcinoma and hepatitis B virus infection. V and J are TRBV29-1 and TRBJ2-2; TRBD2 aligns across 8 bases. The CDR3 sequence is CSVQPLVAGTTGELFF. The CDR3, as DNA: TGCAGCGTTCAACCCCTTGTAGCGGGGACAACCGGGGAGCTGTTTTTT.